The 28 T cell receptor beta chains given below trace back to one sample, sequenced in a study of blood T cell repertoires in COVID-19. TCRdb's table, derived via immunoSEQ multiplex PCR, lists solely in-frame clones and lacks some. The sample contains about 84,000 clones, around 80% of which appear only once. The specimen sequenced was peripheral blood. Receptor source: a woman of 80 years or more with acute or convalescent COVID-19.

CDR3 protein: CASSLALGSSYEQYF. The CDR3 DNA is TGTGCCAGCAGCTTGGCGTTAGGGAGCTCCTACGAGCAGTACTTC. The chain is built from TRBV5-6 and TRBJ2-7; D possibly corresponds to TRBD2 (5 bases). V was cut by 0 bases and J by 0 bases, with 10 bases left in between. From germline, CDR1 is SGHDT and CDR2 YYEEEE. The CDR3 contains 15 residues.

V usage is TRBV19 and J usage is TRBJ1-5; 12 nucleotides line up with TRBD1. V was pared by 3 bases and J by 5 bases, with 2 bases of the junction left unmatched. CDR1 and CDR2 from the germline V gene are LNHDA and SQIVND (reference sequence). The CDR3 has 15 residues. This CDR3 is CASSIGDRGHQPQHF. Here the CDR3 DNA reads TGTGCCAGTAGTATTGGGGACAGGGGGCATCAGCCCCAGCATTTT.

Within the sample, this clone is medium-sized. DNA for the CDR3: TGTGCCAGCAGCCAAGCCCCGCGCGAGCAGTACTTC. It yields the protein CASSQAPREQYF. The V call is TRBV14, the J call TRBJ2-7; D not resolved. Germline-derived CDR1 and CDR2 are SGHDN and FVKESK. The CDR3 is 12 residues long. V was shortened by 1 base and J by 6 bases, with 7 bases between the two germline ends. Looking up the rest from reference TRBV14 and TRBJ2-7 gives the full variable domain: EAGVTQFPSHSVIEKGQTVTLRCDPISGHDNLYWYRRVMGKEIKFLLHFVKESKQDESGMPNNRFLAERTGGTYSTLKVQPAELEDSGVYFCASSQAPREQYFGPGTRLTVT.

V usage is TRBV19 and J usage is TRBJ1-2; D unclear. CDR1 and CDR2 from the germline V gene are LNHDA and SQIVND (reference sequence). This CDR3 contains 13 residues. The germline V and J ends were trimmed by 1 base and 4 bases, with 7 bases remaining between them. This CDR3 is CASSIGESYGYTF. In DNA, the CDR3 is TGTGCCAGTAGTATAGGCGAGTCCTATGGCTACACCTTC.

The chain links TRBV6-5 to TRBJ2-5; 9 bases fit TRBD2. The CDR3 sequence is 16 residues long. The V segment lost 3 bases and the J segment 4 bases; nucleotides outside the gene matches: 9. Germline V lookup: CDR1 MNHEY, CDR2 SVGAGI. The CDR3 loop reads CASSYWASGEGETQYF. The CDR3 nucleotides read TGTGCCAGCAGTTATTGGGCTAGCGGGGAGGGAGAGACCCAGTACTTC.

This clone was seen only once. The J gene is TRBJ2-5, the V gene TRBV5-1, with D possibly matching TRBD2 (7 bases). V was cut by 0 bases and J by 5 bases, with 14 bases left in between. This CDR3 is 15 amino acids long. The germline V gene has CDR1 SGHRS and CDR2 YFSETQ. The CDR3 here is CASSLEGGRWETQYF. CDR3 DNA: TGCGCCAGCAGCTTGGAGGGGGGGCGGTGGGAGACCCAGTACTTC.

The chain combines TRBV28 with TRBJ1-5, with D maybe TRBD1 (5 bases). CDR1 MDHEN and CDR2 SYDVKM come from the germline V gene. This CDR3 is 18 amino acids long. Trimming stripped 2 bases from V and 2 bases from J, with 19 bases between. The CDR3 loop is CASSLRWARGDGNQPQHF. CDR3 in DNA: TGTGCCAGCAGTTTAAGGTGGGCGCGGGGGGACGGCAATCAGCCCCAGCATTTT.

This clone appeared once. The chain employs TRBV18 and TRBJ2-7; the match to TRBD2 covers 13 bases. The CDR3 spans 16 residues. The trim removed 4 bases at V and 7 bases at J, leaving 10 bases unmatched. The germline gives CDR1 KGHSH, CDR2 LQKENI. CDR3 amino acids: CASSLQGLAGVGEQYF. The CDR3 nucleotides are TGTGCCAGCTCACTACAAGGACTAGCGGGAGTAGGTGAGCAGTACTTC.

This sequence joins TRBV19 and TRBJ1-6; 7 bases are a match to TRBD1. The CDR3 runs 13 residues. Trimming removed 5 bases from V and 7 bases from J; junction bases left unmatched: 2. The germline gives CDR1 LNHDA, CDR2 SQIVND (reference sequence). CDR3 nucleotide sequence: TGTGCCAGTAGTTTACAGGGGAATTCACCCCTCCACTTT. Encoded protein: CASSLQGNSPLHF.

This chain connects TRBV9 to TRBJ2-7; the match to TRBD2 covers 9 bases. The CDR3 is 19 residues long. CDR1 is SGDLS and CDR2 is YYNGEE in the germline V gene. Trimming cost V 4 bases and J 1 base; bases outside gene matches: 18. The CDR3 spells CASSPSLGREGLGSYEQYF. CDR3 nucleotides: TGTGCCAGCAGCCCTTCCTTAGGGCGGGAGGGCCTGGGTTCCTACGAGCAGTACTTC.

This clone was picked up a small number of times. The V gene is TRBV6-2 or TRBV6-3, the J gene TRBJ2-7; TRBD1 might be the D (6 bases). The ends were cut back, 5 bases at V and 3 bases at J, with 8 bases in the middle. The CDR3 has 12 residues. The germline gives CDR1 MNHEY, CDR2 SVGEGT. The CDR3 nucleotides are TGTGCCAGCAGTAGAGGGGGCTACGAGCAGTACTTC. Encoded protein: CASSRGGYEQYF.

Remarks on this clone: The same CDR3 can be traced to other DNA sequences in this sample. The chain carries TRBV6-5 and TRBJ2-7, with 9 bases lining up with TRBD2. The CDR3 is 14 residues long. V dropped 2 bases and J dropped 6; count of bases not matched to a gene: 5. Germline loops: CDR1 MNHEY, CDR2 SVGAGI. The CDR3 nucleotides read TGTGCCAGCAGTTACCCCGGCGGGGGGGGCGAGCAGTACTTC. Residues: CASSYPGGGGEQYF.

This chain links TRBV20-1 with TRBJ2-5, with TRBD2 matching over 10 bases. Trimming took 3 bases from V and 7 from J; bases not matched to a gene: 11. CDR1 is DFQATT, CDR2 SNEGSKA, per germline (reference sequence). There are 15 residues in the CDR3. In DNA form, the CDR3 reads TGCAGTGCTAGTTCCGGGACTAGCGACCCGGGGACCCAGTACTTC. Its translation is CSASSGTSDPGTQYF.

The chain combines TRBV19 with TRBJ1-5; TRBD1 aligns across 8 bases. Germline assignment: CDR1 LNHDA and CDR2 SQIVND (reference sequence). V shed 6 bases and J 5 bases; nucleotides not matched to a gene: 3. The CDR3 runs to 13 residues. In DNA form, the CDR3 reads TGTGCCAGTAGGGACAGGGAGGATCAGCCCCAGCATTTT. Protein product: CASRDREDQPQHF. The full variable domain, in which reference TRBV19 and TRBJ1-5 provide the parts outside the CDR3, is DGGITQSPKYLFRKEGQNVTLSCEQNLNHDAMYWYRQDPGQGLRLIYYSQIVNDFQKGDIAEGYSVSREKKESFPLTVTSAQKNPTAFYLCASRDREDQPQHFGDGTRLSIL.

The chain couples TRBV19 to TRBJ2-5; D possibly corresponds to TRBD1 (5 bases). Trimming shortened V by 4 bases and J by 2 bases, and 14 bases separated the two germline ends. CDR1 is LNHDA and CDR2 is SQIVND in the germline V gene (reference sequence). CDR3 length: 15 residues. CDR3 in DNA: TGTGCCAGTAGTACCTCCAAACAGGTTCAAGAGACCCAGTACTTC. It codes for CASSTSKQVQETQYF.

V is TRBV5-1 and J is TRBJ1-1, with TRBD1 as a possible D gene (6 bases). The CDR3 spans 14 residues. CDR1 SGHRS and CDR2 YFSETQ come from the germline V gene. The germline V and J ends were trimmed by 4 bases and 0 bases, with 10 bases remaining between them. The CDR3 DNA is TGCGCCAGCAGCCGGGACATCTTGAACACTGAAGCTTTCTTT. Its translation: CASSRDILNTEAFF.

The rearrangement joins TRBV28 to TRBJ2-6; the match to TRBD1 covers 7 bases. This CDR3 is built from 16 residues. V was clipped by 5 bases and J by 0 bases; unmatched bases: 4. The germline V gene encodes CDR1 MDHEN and CDR2 SYDVKM. DNA of the CDR3: TGTGCCAGCAGTCTAAGACAGGGCTCTGGGGCCAACGTCCTGACTTTC. It is translated as CASSLRQGSGANVLTF.

The chain recombines TRBV3-1 (or the pseudogene TRBV3-2) with TRBJ2-1; TRBD2 is a possible D gene (6 bases). Trimming shortened V by 0 bases and J by 13 bases, and 13 bases separated the two germline ends. In germline, CDR1 is LGHDT, CDR2 YNNKEL (reference sequence). CDR3 length equals 13 residues. In DNA form, the CDR3 reads TGTGCCAGCAGCCAAGATGTTGCGGGAAATCAGTTCTTC. It is translated as CASSQDVAGNQFF.

This clone was seen only once. CDR3 DNA: TGTGCCAGCAGCTCTCAAGGGACTAGCGGGAGAAGTGAGCAGTTCTTC. Translating it yields CASSSQGTSGRSEQFF. The V gene is TRBV7-2, the J gene TRBJ2-1; 14 positions agree with TRBD2. This CDR3 has 16 amino acids. The V and J ends lost 4 bases and 9 bases, in that order; junction bases with no gene match: 8. Germline V lookup: CDR1 SGHTA, CDR2 FQGNSA.

The chain couples TRBV6-2 or TRBV6-3 to TRBJ2-2; the match to TRBD2 covers 12 bases. The V segment lost 2 bases and the J segment 7 bases; nucleotides outside the gene matches: 5. The CDR3 runs 16 residues. The V gene's germline CDR1 is MNHEY and CDR2 SVGEGT. Written as DNA, the CDR3 is TGTGCCAGCAGTTACCTCCCACTAGCGGGAGGCGGGGAGCTGTTTTTT. Protein: CASSYLPLAGGGELFF.

The gene calls are TRBV6-6 and TRBJ2-7; the match to TRBD1 covers 8 bases. The germline V gene has CDR1 MNHNY and CDR2 SVGAGI (reference sequence). J was trimmed by 2 bases and V by 5 bases; bases with no gene match: 5. The CDR3 has 14 amino acids. The CDR3 nucleotides are TGTGCCAGCAGTCGAGACAGGGGAACCTACGAGCAGTACTTC. Translating gives CASSRDRGTYEQYF.

This clone showed up just once. The V gene is TRBV19, the J gene TRBJ1-2; possibly TRBD1 for D (6 bases). Germline CDR1 reads LNHDA; CDR2 reads SQIVND (reference sequence). V was shortened by 7 bases and J by 3 bases, with 9 bases between the two germline ends. The CDR3 loop spans 12 amino acids. CDR3 DNA: TGTGCCAGTACCTCAGGGGACTATGGCTACACCTTC. It yields the protein CASTSGDYGYTF.

In this sample, this clone turned up once. The chain recombines TRBV5-1 with TRBJ2-5, with 11 bases lining up with TRBD2. CDR1 and CDR2 from the germline V gene are SGHRS and YFSETQ. The CDR3 has 14 amino acids. J gave up 5 bases and V 4 bases, and 4 bases lay outside the gene matches. The CDR3 DNA is TGCGCCAGCAGCCGGGGACTAGCGGAGGAGACCCAGTACTTC. Amino acid sequence: CASSRGLAEETQYF.

J is TRBJ2-7 and V is TRBV29-1; 7 nucleotides line up with TRBD1. Germline V gene sequence: CDR1 SQVTM, CDR2 ANQGSEA. J lost 6 bases, V lost 5 bases, and 10 bases had no gene match. This CDR3 spans 13 amino acids. The DNA of the CDR3 is TGCAGCGTTCTACAGGGGTTTGATCGCGAGCAGTACTTC. This codes for CSVLQGFDREQYF.

This clone has only a few counts. The V call is TRBV28, the J call TRBJ2-2; 8 bases are shared with TRBD2. V gave up 3 bases and J gave up 0 bases; unmatched junction bases: 0. CDR3 length: 15 amino acids. Germline values: CDR1 MDHEN, CDR2 SYDVKM. CDR3 protein: CASSFSGANTGELFF. In nucleotides, the CDR3 is TGTGCCAGCAGTTTTAGCGGGGCGAACACCGGGGAGCTGTTTTTT.

The J gene is TRBJ2-1, the V gene TRBV6-5; 7 positions agree with TRBD2. The germline V gene has CDR1 MNHEY and CDR2 SVGAGI. This CDR3 has 12 residues. Germline trimming cut 6 bases from V and 7 bases from J; bases unmatched to any gene: 3. As DNA, the CDR3 is TGTGCCAGCAGGACGCGGGGGAATGAGCAGTTCTTC. Its protein is CASRTRGNEQFF.

This chain links TRBV29-1 with TRBJ2-2, with a possible D match to TRBD2 (5 bases). V lost 5 bases to trimming and J lost 3 bases, with 13 bases between them. Germline V lookup: CDR1 SQVTM, CDR2 ANQGSEA. The CDR3 has 14 residues. The DNA of the CDR3 is TGCAGCGTTCGAGGAGGAGTGGACACCGGGGAGCTGTTTTTT. Amino acids: CSVRGGVDTGELFF.

This clone was seen just once. The genes are TRBV5-5 and TRBJ2-7, with TRBD1 matching 9 bases. Germline loops: CDR1 SGHKS, CDR2 YYEKEE (reference sequence). Trimming cost V 4 bases and J 7 bases; bases outside gene matches: 12. This CDR3 is built from 15 residues. The CDR3 coding sequence is TGTGCCAGCAGCCCGGGCACCGGGACAGGGTGGGAGCAGTACTTC. Translation: CASSPGTGTGWEQYF.